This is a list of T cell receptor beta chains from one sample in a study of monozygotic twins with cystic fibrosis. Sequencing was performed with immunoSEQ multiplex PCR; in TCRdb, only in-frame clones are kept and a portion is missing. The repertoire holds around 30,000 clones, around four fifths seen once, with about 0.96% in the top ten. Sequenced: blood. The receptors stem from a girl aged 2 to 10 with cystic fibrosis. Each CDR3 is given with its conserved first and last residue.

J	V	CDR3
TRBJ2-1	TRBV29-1	CSVETSGDNEQFF
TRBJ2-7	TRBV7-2	CASSFERNMGPGEQYF
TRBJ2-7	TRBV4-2	CASSQVPGGTPRSRWEQYF
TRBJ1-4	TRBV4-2	CASSPRGPEGEKLFF
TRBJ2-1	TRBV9	CASSVVSGGLREQFF
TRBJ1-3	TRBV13	CASSLIPGSSGNTIYF
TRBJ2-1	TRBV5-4	CASSLISGKAYNEQFF
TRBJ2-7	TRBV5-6	CASSSGPGAISYEQYF
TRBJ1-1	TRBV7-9	CASSPGRLNTEAFF
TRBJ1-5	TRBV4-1	CASSQDWQQPQHF
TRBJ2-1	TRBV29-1	CSVDQPTSYNEQFF
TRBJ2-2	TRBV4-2	CASRPPTSGSRTGELFF
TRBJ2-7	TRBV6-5	CASSYSGRALSYEQYF
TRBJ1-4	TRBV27	CASSLSVVGKLFF
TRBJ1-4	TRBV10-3	CATSSGTGGINEKLFF
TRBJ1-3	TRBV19	CATLDWGRGSGNTIYF
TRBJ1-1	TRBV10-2	CASSDRGTEAFF
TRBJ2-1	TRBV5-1	CASSSLVANNEQFF
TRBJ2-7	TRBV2	CASRADSTYEQYF
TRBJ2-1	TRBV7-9	CASSLTLGLAGVENEQFF
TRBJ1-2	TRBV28	CASTWGARGYTF
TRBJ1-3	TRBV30	CAWSPGNTIYF
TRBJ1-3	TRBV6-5	CASSPGRVSGNTIYF
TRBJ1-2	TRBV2	CASSMGRGYGYTF
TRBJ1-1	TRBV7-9	CASSFLGTEAFF
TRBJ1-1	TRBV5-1	CASSLELNTEAFF
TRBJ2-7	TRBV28	CASTGPSGRTPYEQYF
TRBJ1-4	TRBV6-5	CASSLIFGTARGELFF
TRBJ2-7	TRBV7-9	CASSFGPSDPYEQYF
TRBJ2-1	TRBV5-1	CASSQLGTEAYNEQFF
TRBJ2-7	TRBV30	CAWSVTSGVWEQYF
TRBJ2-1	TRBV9	CASSVVAGVYNEQFF
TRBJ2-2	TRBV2	CASKEELTRFANTGELFF
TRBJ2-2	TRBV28	CASSFGDRGLTGELFF
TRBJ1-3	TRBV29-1	CSVEGRAKGASGNTIYF